The 6 T cell receptor beta chains below all came from one sample that was sequenced in a study of T cell responses to AZD1222 COVID-19 vaccine (dated by TCRdb to the early 2020s). Taken with the paper, the label for time point translates to: about 28 days (+/-7) after the second vaccine dose. This sample's treatment or condition label indicates: meningococcal conjugate vaccine given as trial control. Libraries were constructed by the immunoSEQ multiplex PCR assay. TCRdb limited this immuneACCESS table to in-frame rearrangements with V and J called. A share of clones is missing; checked studies link under half to unresolved V genes, and the rest is unexplained. For this sample the table gives about 47,000 clones, of which over 75% were detected only once. Of the sample, about a fifth falls within the top ten clones. This material consisted of peripheral blood, taken 28 days after the second dose of the MenACWY control vaccine. These receptors all stem from an adult who received the MenACWY meningococcal vaccine as a control.

The gene calls are TRBV7-8 and TRBJ2-7; D uncertain. Germline CDR1 and CDR2: SGHVS and FQNEAQ. V lost 3 bases and J 0 bases, leaving 6 bases between the germline ends. The CDR3 consists of 13 residues. CDR3 sequence (DNA): TGTGCCAGCAGCTTTGGGGTCTCCTACGAGCAGTACTTC. It encodes CASSFGVSYEQYF.

This sequence joins TRBV5-1 and TRBJ1-2; 9 nucleotides agree with TRBD1. Germline CDR1 and CDR2: SGHRS and YFSETQ. The V gene end was trimmed by 3 bases and the J gene end by 0 bases; junction bases not matched to a gene: 12. The CDR3 covers 18 residues. Written as DNA, the CDR3 is TGCGCCAGCAGCTGGACGGGACAGGGAATAGGGGCTAACTATGGCTACACCTTC. Its translation is CASSWTGQGIGANYGYTF.

The chain uses TRBV7-2 and TRBJ1-5; weak D call: TRBD1 (6 bases). This CDR3 region has 13 residues. V lost 5 bases, J lost 4 bases, and 9 bases lay in between. Germline lookup yields CDR1 SGHTA and CDR2 FQGNSA. The CDR3 reads CASSPRGNQPQHF. The CDR3 bases are TGTGCCAGCAGCCCCAGGGGTAATCAGCCCCAGCATTTT.

The rearrangement joins TRBV4-1 to TRBJ1-2, with D tentatively TRBD1 (6 bases). V was cut by 2 bases and J by 9 bases, with 16 bases left in between. Per the germline V gene, CDR1 is MGHRA and CDR2 is YSYEKL. This CDR3 is built from 14 residues. The CDR3 nucleotides read TGCGCCAGCAGCCAACCCAGGGGTAGCTGGCGCTACACCTTC. This gives the protein CASSQPRGSWRYTF.

This clone was seen once. The rearrangement joins TRBV6-5 to TRBJ1-2, with a possible D match to TRBD1 (6 bases). Trimming pared 5 bases from V and 5 bases from J, leaving 12 bases between. The CDR3 spans 13 residues. Germline V lookup: CDR1 MNHEY, CDR2 SVGAGI. Here the CDR3 reads CASSLLGQYGYTF. CDR3 bases: TGTGCCAGCAGTCTACTCGGACAGTATGGCTACACCTTC.

V gene TRBV5-1 combines with J gene TRBJ1-1; D unresolved. Trimming pared 0 bases from V and 1 base from J, leaving 7 bases between. CDR1 and CDR2 from the germline V gene are SGHRS and YFSETQ. The CDR3 runs 14 residues. The CDR3 protein is CASSLVVGNTEAFF. As DNA, the CDR3 is TGCGCCAGCAGCTTGGTCGTAGGGAACACTGAAGCTTTCTTT.